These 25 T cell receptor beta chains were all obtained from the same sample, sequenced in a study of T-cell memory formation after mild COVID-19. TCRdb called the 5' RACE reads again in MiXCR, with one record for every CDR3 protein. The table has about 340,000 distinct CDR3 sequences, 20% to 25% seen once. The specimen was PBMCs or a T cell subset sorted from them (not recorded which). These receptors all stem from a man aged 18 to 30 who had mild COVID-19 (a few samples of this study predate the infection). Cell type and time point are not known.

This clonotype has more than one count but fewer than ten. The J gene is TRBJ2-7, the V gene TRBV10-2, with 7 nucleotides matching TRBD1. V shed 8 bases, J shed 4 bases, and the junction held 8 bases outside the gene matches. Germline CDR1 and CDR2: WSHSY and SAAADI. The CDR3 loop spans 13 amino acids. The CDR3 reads CASGKNRGYEQYF. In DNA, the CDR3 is TGCGCCAGCGGGAAAAACAGGGGTTACGAGCAGTACTTC.

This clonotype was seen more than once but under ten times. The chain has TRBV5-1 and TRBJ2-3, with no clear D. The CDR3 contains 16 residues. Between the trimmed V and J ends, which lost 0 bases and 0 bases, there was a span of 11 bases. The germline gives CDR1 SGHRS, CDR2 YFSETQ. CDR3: CASSLEGRSSTDTQYF. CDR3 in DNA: TGCGCCAGCAGCTTGGAGGGCAGATCTAGCACAGATACGCAGTATTTT.

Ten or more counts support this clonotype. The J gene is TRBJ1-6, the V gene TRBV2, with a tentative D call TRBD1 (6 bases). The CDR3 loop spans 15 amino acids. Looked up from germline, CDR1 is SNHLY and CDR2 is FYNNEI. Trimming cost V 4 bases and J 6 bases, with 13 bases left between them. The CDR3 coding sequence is TGTGCCAGCAGTGTAGTGGGGGGGCCTAATTCACCCCTCCACTTT. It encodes CASSVVGGPNSPLHF.

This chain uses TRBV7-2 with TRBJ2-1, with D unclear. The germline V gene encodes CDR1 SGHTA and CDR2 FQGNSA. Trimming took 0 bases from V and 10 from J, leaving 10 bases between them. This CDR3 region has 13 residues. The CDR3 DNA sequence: TGTGCCAGCAGCTTAGCGAGTATTCAAGAGCAGTTCTTC. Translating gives CASSLASIQEQFF.

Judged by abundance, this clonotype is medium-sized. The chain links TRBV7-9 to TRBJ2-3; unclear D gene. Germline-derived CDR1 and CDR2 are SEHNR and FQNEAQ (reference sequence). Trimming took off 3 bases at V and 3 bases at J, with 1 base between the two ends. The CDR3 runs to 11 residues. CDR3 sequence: CASSFTDTQYF. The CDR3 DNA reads TGTGCCAGCAGCTTTACAGATACGCAGTATTTT.

CDR3 loop: CASSQVTGAGEKLFF. The CDR3 coding sequence is TGCGCCAGCAGCCAAGTAACAGGGGCGGGGGAAAAACTGTTTTTT. The chain links TRBV4-3 to TRBJ1-4; TRBD1 aligns across 7 bases. This CDR3 has 15 amino acids. The V and J ends lost 1 base and 8 bases, in that order; junction bases with no gene match: 7. The germline V gene has CDR1 LGHNA and CDR2 YSLEER.

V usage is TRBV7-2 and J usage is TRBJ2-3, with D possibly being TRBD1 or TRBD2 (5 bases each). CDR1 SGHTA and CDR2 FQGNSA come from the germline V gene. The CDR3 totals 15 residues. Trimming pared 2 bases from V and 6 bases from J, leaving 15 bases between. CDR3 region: CASSLPAGAGDTQYF. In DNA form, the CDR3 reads TGTGCCAGCAGCTTACCGGCCGGGGCTGGGGATACGCAGTATTTT.

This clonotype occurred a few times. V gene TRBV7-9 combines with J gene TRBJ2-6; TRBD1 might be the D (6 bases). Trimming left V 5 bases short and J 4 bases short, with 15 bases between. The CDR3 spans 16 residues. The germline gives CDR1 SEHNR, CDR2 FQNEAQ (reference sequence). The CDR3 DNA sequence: TGTGCCAGCAGCGCCCCTACAGGGAAGGGGGCCAACGTCCTGACTTTC. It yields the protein CASSAPTGKGANVLTF.

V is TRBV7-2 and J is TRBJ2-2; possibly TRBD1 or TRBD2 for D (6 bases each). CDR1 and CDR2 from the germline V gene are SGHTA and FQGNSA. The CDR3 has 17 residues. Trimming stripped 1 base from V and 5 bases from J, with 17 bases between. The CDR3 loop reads CASSLGDFGGRTGELFF. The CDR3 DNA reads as TGTGCCAGCAGCTTAGGGGACTTCGGGGGCCGGACCGGGGAGCTGTTTTTT.

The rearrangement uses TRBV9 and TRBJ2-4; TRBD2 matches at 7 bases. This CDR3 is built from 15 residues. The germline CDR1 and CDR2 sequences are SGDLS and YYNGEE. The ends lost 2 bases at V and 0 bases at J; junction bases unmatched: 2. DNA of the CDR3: TGTGCCAGCAGCGTCGGCGGGAGAGCCAAAAACATTCAGTACTTC. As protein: CASSVGGRAKNIQYF.

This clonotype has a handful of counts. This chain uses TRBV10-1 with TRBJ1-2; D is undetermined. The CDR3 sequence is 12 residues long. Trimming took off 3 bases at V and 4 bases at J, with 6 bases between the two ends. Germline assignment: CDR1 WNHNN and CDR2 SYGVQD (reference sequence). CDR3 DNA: TGCGCCAGCAGTGATTCAGGCTATGGCTACACCTTC. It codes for CASSDSGYGYTF.

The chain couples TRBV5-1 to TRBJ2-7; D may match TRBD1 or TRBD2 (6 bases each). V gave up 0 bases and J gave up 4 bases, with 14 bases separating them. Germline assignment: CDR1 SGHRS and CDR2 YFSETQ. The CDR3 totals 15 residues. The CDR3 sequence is CASSLAGALYYEQYF. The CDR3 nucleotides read TGCGCCAGCAGCTTGGCGGGGGCGCTTTATTACGAGCAGTACTTC.

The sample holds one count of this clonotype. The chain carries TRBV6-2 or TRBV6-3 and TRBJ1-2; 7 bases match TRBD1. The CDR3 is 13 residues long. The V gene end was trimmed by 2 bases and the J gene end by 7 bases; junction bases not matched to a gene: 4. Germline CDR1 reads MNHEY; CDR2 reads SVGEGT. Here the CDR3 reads CASSYTGDVGYTF. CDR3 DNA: TGTGCCAGCAGTTACACAGGGGACGTTGGCTACACCTTC.

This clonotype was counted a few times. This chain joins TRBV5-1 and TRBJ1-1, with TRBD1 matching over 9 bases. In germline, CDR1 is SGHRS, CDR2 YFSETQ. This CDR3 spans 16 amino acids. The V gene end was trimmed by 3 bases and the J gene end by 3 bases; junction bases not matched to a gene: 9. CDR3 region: CASSSAPTGGYTEAFF. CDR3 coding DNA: TGCGCCAGCAGCTCGGCCCCGACAGGGGGTTACACTGAAGCTTTCTTT.

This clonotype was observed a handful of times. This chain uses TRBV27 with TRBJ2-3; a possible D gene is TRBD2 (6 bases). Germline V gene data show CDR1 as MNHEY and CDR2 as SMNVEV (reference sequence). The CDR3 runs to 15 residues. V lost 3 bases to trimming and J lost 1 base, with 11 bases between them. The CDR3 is CASSLGWGGTDTQYF. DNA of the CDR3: TGTGCCAGCAGTTTGGGTTGGGGGGGCACAGATACGCAGTATTTT.

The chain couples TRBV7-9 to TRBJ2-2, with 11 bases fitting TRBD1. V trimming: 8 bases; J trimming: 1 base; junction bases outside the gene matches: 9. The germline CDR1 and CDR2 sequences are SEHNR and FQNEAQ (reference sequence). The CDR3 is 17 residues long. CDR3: CASEGQGVILNTGELFF. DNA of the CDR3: TGTGCCAGCGAGGGACAGGGGGTGATATTGAACACCGGGGAGCTGTTTTTT.

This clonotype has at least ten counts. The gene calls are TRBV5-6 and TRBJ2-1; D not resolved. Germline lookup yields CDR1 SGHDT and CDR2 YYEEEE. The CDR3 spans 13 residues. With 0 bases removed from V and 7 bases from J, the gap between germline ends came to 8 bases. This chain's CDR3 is CASSLEDLNEQFF. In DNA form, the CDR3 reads TGTGCCAGCAGCTTGGAGGACCTGAATGAGCAGTTCTTC. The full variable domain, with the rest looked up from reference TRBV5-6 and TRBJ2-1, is DAGVTQSPTHLIKTRGQQVTLRCSPKSGHDTVSWYQQALGQGPQFIFQYYEEEERQRGNFPDRFSGHQFPNYSSELNVNALLLGDSALYLCASSLEDLNEQFFGPGTRLTVL.

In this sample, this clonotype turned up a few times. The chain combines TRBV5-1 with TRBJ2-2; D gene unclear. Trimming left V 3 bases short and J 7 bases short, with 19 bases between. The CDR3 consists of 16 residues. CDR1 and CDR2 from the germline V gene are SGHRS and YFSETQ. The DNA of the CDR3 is TGCGCCAGCAGCTCCGCGCCCGACCCCCGGTACGGGGAGCTGTTTTTT. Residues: CASSSAPDPRYGELFF.

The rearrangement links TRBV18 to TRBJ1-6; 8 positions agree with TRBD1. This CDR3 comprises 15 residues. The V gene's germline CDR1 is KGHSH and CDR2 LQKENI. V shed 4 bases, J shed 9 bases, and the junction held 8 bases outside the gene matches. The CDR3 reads CASSHRDRGISPLHF. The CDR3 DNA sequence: TGTGCCAGCTCACACAGAGACAGGGGTATTTCACCCCTCCACTTT.

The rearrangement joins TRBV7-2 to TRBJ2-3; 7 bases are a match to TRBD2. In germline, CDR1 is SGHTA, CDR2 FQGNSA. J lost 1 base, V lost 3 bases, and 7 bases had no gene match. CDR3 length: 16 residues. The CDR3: CASSLGRGVRTDTQYF. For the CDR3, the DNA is TGTGCCAGCAGCTTGGGACGGGGGGTCCGCACAGATACGCAGTATTTT.

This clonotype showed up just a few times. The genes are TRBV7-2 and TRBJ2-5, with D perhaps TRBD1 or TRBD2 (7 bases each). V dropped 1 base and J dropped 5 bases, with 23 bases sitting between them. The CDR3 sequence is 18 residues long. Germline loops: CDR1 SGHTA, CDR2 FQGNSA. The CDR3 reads CASSLVPRGGRMMETQYF. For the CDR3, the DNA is TGTGCCAGCAGCTTAGTCCCCAGGGGGGGCAGGATGATGGAGACCCAGTACTTC.

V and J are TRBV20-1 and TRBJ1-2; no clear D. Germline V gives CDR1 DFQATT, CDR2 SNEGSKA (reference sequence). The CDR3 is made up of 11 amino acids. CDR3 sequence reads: CSMESNYGYTF. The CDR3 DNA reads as TGCAGCATGGAATCTAACTATGGCTACACCTTC.

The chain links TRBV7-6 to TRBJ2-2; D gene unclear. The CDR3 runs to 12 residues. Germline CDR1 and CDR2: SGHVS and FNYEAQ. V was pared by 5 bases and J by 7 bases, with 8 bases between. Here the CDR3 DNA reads TGTGCCAGCAGCCCGCAGGTCGGGGAGCTGTTTTTT. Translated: CASSPQVGELFF.

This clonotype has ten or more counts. CDR3 residues: CSARERTDYEQYF. The CDR3 region has the DNA TGCAGTGCTAGAGAGAGGACGGATTACGAGCAGTACTTC. The chain is built from TRBV20-1 and TRBJ2-7, with D unclear. Germline CDR1 DFQATT, CDR2 SNEGSKA (reference sequence). CDR3 length: 13 amino acids. Trimming left V 0 bases short and J 4 bases short, with 10 bases between.

The CDR3 DNA reads TGCGCCAGCAGCTTGGGTGCAGGACACTCCTACGAGCAGTACTTC. The encoded protein is CASSLGAGHSYEQYF. The V and J genes are TRBV5-1 and TRBJ2-7, with a weak D call TRBD1 (5 bases). In germline, CDR1 is SGHRS, CDR2 YFSETQ. The V gene lost 0 bases and the J gene lost 0 bases, with 10 bases spanning the gap. The CDR3 is 15 amino acids.